The 25 T cell receptor beta chains reported below all come from one sample, sequenced in a study of cytomegalovirus exposure and HLA in healthy donors. Vbeta (60) and Jbeta (13) primers were used in the PCR. Libraries were prepared by immunoSEQ multiplex PCR; TCRdb keeps only in-frame clonotypes and omits some of them. The sample consists of more than 110,000 clones, roughly 79% of them appearing once. The specimen was PBMCs. These receptors came from a man aged 18-30 years in good health and CMV-seronegative.

The chain couples TRBV7-8 to TRBJ1-5; 10 bases agree with TRBD1. The CDR3 extends over 20 amino acids. Per the germline V gene, CDR1 is SGHVS and CDR2 is FQNEAQ. The trim removed 1 base at V and 0 bases at J, leaving 12 bases unmatched. CDR3 region: CASSLGSGTGETSSNQPQHF. CDR3 coding DNA: TGTGCCAGCAGCTTAGGGTCCGGGACAGGGGAAACGTCTAGCAATCAGCCCCAGCATTTT.

The sample holds a few counts of this clone. The J gene is TRBJ1-1, the V gene TRBV6-5, with D tentatively TRBD1 (5 bases). The germline gives CDR1 MNHEY, CDR2 SVGAGI. V was pared by 10 bases and J by 5 bases, with 20 bases between. CDR3 length equals 14 residues. In DNA, the CDR3 is TGTGCCACCCACAGGCAACGAACGGGTACTGAAGCTTTCTTT. It specifies CATHRQRTGTEAFF.

V is TRBV7-2 and J is TRBJ1-2, with 8 positions matching TRBD1. The V segment lost 3 bases and the J segment 4 bases; nucleotides outside the gene matches: 4. CDR1 SGHTA and CDR2 FQGNSA come from the germline V gene. The CDR3 covers 14 residues. CDR3 sequence (DNA): TGTGCCAGCAGCTTGTGGACAGGGCCCTATGGCTACACCTTC. Protein product: CASSLWTGPYGYTF.

The V and J genes are TRBV25-1 and TRBJ2-7, with 7 positions matching TRBD1. V shed 5 bases and J 1 base; nucleotides not matched to a gene: 11. This CDR3 comprises 16 residues. Germline V lookup: CDR1 MGHDK, CDR2 SYGVNS. In DNA form, the CDR3 reads TGTGCCAGCAGTACCGTCGGGGACAGAGGGTCCTACGAGCAGTACTTC. This codes for CASSTVGDRGSYEQYF.

With respect to this clone: Other DNA sequences within the sample encode an identical CDR3. The chain carries TRBV5-4 and TRBJ1-1, with 9 bases fitting TRBD1. CDR1 is SGHNT and CDR2 is YYREEE in the germline V gene (reference sequence). V trimming: 3 bases; J trimming: 5 bases; junction bases outside the gene matches: 11. This CDR3 has 16 residues. CDR3 DNA: TGTGCCAGCAGCTCGACCCCGGACAGGGGAGTGACTGAAGCTTTCTTT. Encoded protein: CASSSTPDRGVTEAFF.

The V gene is TRBV30, the J gene TRBJ2-7, with 8 bases aligning to TRBD1. CDR1 and CDR2 from the germline V gene are GTSNPN and SVGIG (reference sequence). CDR3 length equals 14 residues. The V segment lost 1 base and the J segment 3 bases; nucleotides outside the gene matches: 5. Here the CDR3 reads CAWSGGTGDYEQYF. The DNA of the CDR3 is TGTGCCTGGAGTGGAGGGACAGGAGACTACGAGCAGTACTTC.

This clone was recorded a few times. The V gene is TRBV6-6, the J gene TRBJ2-7; D is perhaps TRBD2 (6 bases). Trimming removed 2 bases at V and 1 base at J, with 9 bases between. Germline loops: CDR1 MNHNY, CDR2 SVGAGI (reference sequence). The CDR3 has 14 residues. The CDR3 here is CASSYAGRSYEQYF. CDR3 nucleotides: TGTGCCAGCAGTTACGCGGGAAGGTCCTACGAGCAGTACTTC.

V and J are TRBV19 and TRBJ2-1, with TRBD1 as a possible D gene (6 bases). This CDR3 has 13 amino acids. Trimming stripped 3 bases from V and 9 bases from J, with 12 bases between. In germline, CDR1 is LNHDA, CDR2 SQIVND (reference sequence). CDR3 loop: CASSMNQGPEQFF. Here the CDR3 DNA reads TGTGCCAGTAGTATGAACCAGGGGCCTGAGCAGTTCTTC.

This rearrangement joins TRBV19 to TRBJ1-5; 7 nucleotides align to TRBD1. V lost 4 bases, J lost 5 bases, and 2 bases stayed unmatched. Looked up from germline, CDR1 is LNHDA and CDR2 is SQIVND (reference sequence). CDR3 length: 13 amino acids. The CDR3 region is CASSKGAHQPQHF. Here the CDR3 DNA reads TGTGCCAGTAGTAAGGGGGCCCATCAGCCCCAGCATTTT.

This chain uses TRBV19 with TRBJ1-2; the match to TRBD1 covers 7 bases. This CDR3 comprises 14 residues. Trimming took 4 bases from V and 7 from J; bases not matched to a gene: 9. In germline, CDR1 is LNHDA, CDR2 SQIVND (reference sequence). CDR3 in amino acids: CASSTGGTVGGYTF. CDR3 DNA: TGTGCCAGTAGTACAGGGGGTACAGTTGGTGGCTACACCTTC.

The chain employs TRBV7-9 and TRBJ2-7; 7 bases line up with TRBD1. Germline CDR1 SEHNR, CDR2 FQNEAQ (reference sequence). This CDR3 is built from 14 residues. V shed 5 bases, J shed 5 bases, and the junction held 9 bases outside the gene matches. CDR3: CASSPRTGLNEQYF. The CDR3, as DNA: TGTGCCAGCAGCCCCCGGACAGGTCTGAACGAGCAGTACTTC. Full variable domain (outside the CDR3, taken from reference TRBV7-9 and TRBJ2-7): DTGVSQNPRHKITKRGQNVTFRCDPISEHNRLYWYRQTLGQGPEFLTYFQNEAQLEKSRLLSDRFSAERPKGSFSTLEIQRTEQGDSAMYLCASSPRTGLNEQYFGPGTRLTVT.

The rearrangement joins TRBV10-3 to TRBJ1-6; D possibly corresponds to TRBD1 (5 bases). The CDR3 extends over 15 amino acids. Per the germline V gene, CDR1 is ENHRY and CDR2 is SYGVKD. V was cut by 2 bases and J by 5 bases, with 10 bases left in between. This CDR3 is CAISERTTDNSPLHF. The CDR3 coding sequence is TGTGCCATCAGTGAGCGGACAACCGATAATTCACCCCTCCACTTT.

This sequence joins TRBV18 and TRBJ1-6; TRBD1 matches 7 bases. The length of the CDR3 is 17 residues. Germline V gene sequence: CDR1 KGHSH, CDR2 LQKENI. V dropped 6 bases and J dropped 0; count of bases not matched to a gene: 8. The DNA for the CDR3 is TGTGCCAGCTCCGAAGCCCCAGGGGGCTCCTATAATTCACCCCTCCACTTT. It encodes CASSEAPGGSYNSPLHF.

The rearrangement joins TRBV5-6 to TRBJ1-2; 7 bases are a match to TRBD1. Germline V CDR1 and CDR2: SGHDT, YYEEEE. The CDR3 runs 14 residues. Trimming removed 0 bases from V and 4 bases from J; junction bases left unmatched: 3. The CDR3 is CASSLGQGFYGYTF. The CDR3 bases are TGTGCCAGCAGCTTGGGACAGGGCTTCTATGGCTACACCTTC.

The chain combines TRBV15 with TRBJ2-7; maybe TRBD2 (5 bases). The germline gives CDR1 LNHNV, CDR2 YYDKDF (reference sequence). V was clipped by 0 bases and J by 0 bases, with 9 bases between them. The CDR3 spans 15 residues. The DNA of the CDR3 is TGTGCCACCAGCAGAGATGCGGGCGTCTCCTACGAGCAGTACTTC. This gives the protein CATSRDAGVSYEQYF.

This chain connects TRBV5-8 to TRBJ1-5; 9 bases are a match to TRBD1. The CDR3 is 15 amino acids. The trim removed 4 bases at V and 2 bases at J, leaving 4 bases unmatched. The germline gives CDR1 SGHTS, CDR2 YDEGEE. CDR3 region: CASSLWTGGNQPQHF. The CDR3 DNA reads TGTGCCAGCAGCCTTTGGACAGGGGGCAATCAGCCCCAGCATTTT.

The rearrangement uses TRBV29-1 and TRBJ2-7; 7 bases map to TRBD1. Germline lookup yields CDR1 SQVTM and CDR2 ANQGSEA. Germline trimming cut 6 bases from V and 2 bases from J; bases unmatched to any gene: 7. The CDR3 covers 13 residues. The DNA of the CDR3 is TGCAGCGTGGAGACAGGGATCGCCTACGAGCAGTACTTC. Its translation: CSVETGIAYEQYF.

This clone appeared a single time. The genes are TRBV15 and TRBJ1-1; D call uncertain. Germline CDR1 LNHNV, CDR2 YYDKDF (reference sequence). Trimming took off 1 base at V and 4 bases at J, with 16 bases between the two ends. The length of the CDR3 is 16 residues. CDR3 bases: TGTGCCACCAGCAGAGGTCCCGGGGAGAGGTTCACTGAAGCTTTCTTT. This sequence encodes CATSRGPGERFTEAFF.

Remarks on this clone: Other DNA sequences in the sample encode the same CDR3. V is TRBV7-9 and J is TRBJ2-7; possible D gene TRBD2, 7 bases. CDR3 length: 15 amino acids. CDR1 is SEHNR and CDR2 is FQNEAQ in the germline V gene (reference sequence). V lost 0 bases and J 2 bases, leaving 11 bases between the germline ends. Written as DNA, the CDR3 is TGTGCCAGCAGCTTAGCGGGGGGGCCAACCTACGAGCAGTACTTC. It encodes CASSLAGGPTYEQYF.

V usage is TRBV12-5 and J usage is TRBJ1-5; TRBD1 matches at 7 bases. Unmatched junction bases numbered 8, after V lost 4 bases and J lost 8 bases. CDR1 and CDR2 (germline): LGHNT, FRNRAP. The CDR3 is 14 amino acids. The CDR3 DNA reads TGTGCTAGTGGTTCTCAGACAGGGTGGAAGCCCCAGCATTTT. It translates to CASGSQTGWKPQHF. Filled out from reference TRBV12-5 and TRBJ1-5, the complete variable domain reads DARVTQTPRHKVTEMGQEVTMRCQPILGHNTVFWYRQTMMQGLELLAYFRNRAPLDDSGMPKDRFSAEMPDATLATLKIQPSEPRDSAVYFCASGSQTGWKPQHFGDGTRLSIL.

The rearrangement joins TRBV7-2 to TRBJ1-5; 8 bases agree with TRBD1. The CDR3 sequence is 16 residues long. The germline V gene encodes CDR1 SGHTA and CDR2 FQGNSA. The ends lost 5 bases at V and 2 bases at J; junction bases unmatched: 8. CDR3 protein: CASSPRQGLGNQPQHF. CDR3 DNA sequence: TGTGCCAGCAGCCCCCGACAGGGGTTAGGCAATCAGCCCCAGCATTTT.

The V and J genes are TRBV4-2 and TRBJ2-4, with D possibly matching TRBD1 (7 bases). Germline loops: CDR1 LGHNA, CDR2 YNFKEQ. Trimming stripped 3 bases from V and 0 bases from J, with 18 bases between. The CDR3 is 18 amino acids. The CDR3 DNA follows: TGTGCCAGCAGCCACTATCCACAGGGGAGGTTAGCCAAAAACATTCAGTACTTC. The encoded protein is CASSHYPQGRLAKNIQYF.

The rearrangement uses TRBV7-2 and TRBJ1-2; 9 bases align to TRBD1. V was pared by 5 bases and J by 6 bases, with 7 bases of the junction left unmatched. Germline V gene data show CDR1 as SGHTA and CDR2 as FQGNSA. This CDR3 is built from 14 residues. CDR3 sequence (DNA): TGTGCCAGCAGCCCCCAGCGGACAGGGGATGGCTACACCTTC. Its translation: CASSPQRTGDGYTF.

The chain combines TRBV6-5 with TRBJ1-5; D perhaps matches TRBD1 (5 bases). Germline assignment: CDR1 MNHEY and CDR2 SVGAGI. The CDR3 is made up of 15 amino acids. The V end was cut by 4 bases, the J end by 0 bases, with 10 bases between. CDR3 nucleotides: TGTGCCAGCAGTTTGACAGTTTATAGCAATCAGCCCCAGCATTTT. This codes for CASSLTVYSNQPQHF.

This chain uses TRBV6-1 with TRBJ2-3; 10 positions match TRBD1. Trimming cost V 6 bases and J 3 bases; bases outside gene matches: 6. From germline, CDR1 is MNHNS and CDR2 SASEGT. The CDR3 runs to 15 residues. The CDR3 here is CASSVGDRGTDTQYF. The DNA for the CDR3 is TGTGCCAGCAGCGTCGGGGACAGGGGTACAGATACGCAGTATTTT.